This TCR beta chain came from a study of PD-L1 blockade in urothelial cancer. Deletions cut 2 bases from V and 4 bases from J, with 14 bases between. The CDR3 totals 15 residues. CDR1 is MNHEY and CDR2 is SMNVEV in the germline V gene (reference sequence). Indicated time point: peripheral blood 6 weeks after treatment start. Patients yielded 1 to 8 samples each, pretreatment and on-treatment. Measured with immunoSEQ multiplex PCR; TCRdb has only the in-frame clones, and not every one. This table has about 48,000 clones, around 85% appearing once. The TCR sequence derives from a man aged 60-69 years with urothelial cancer. The input for sequencing was PBMCs, taken around atezolizumab (anti-PD-L1) treatment. The rearrangement uses TRBV27 and TRBJ1-2; maybe TRBD1 (6 bases). CDR3 sequence reads: CASSLAEGGFYGYTF. Here the CDR3 DNA reads TGTGCCAGCAGTTTAGCTGAGGGGGGGTTCTATGGCTACACCTTC.